This TCR beta chain stems from a study of CD8+CD57+ T cells in acquired aplastic anemia. As for the study in general: Recorded DNA amounts for sorted CD4+ and CD8+ cells had an average of 3.2 ug.

The template for TCR beta VDJ and CDR3 sequence profiling was genomic DNA. Each CDR3 protein is one row after TCRdb ran MiXCR on the reads. Seen here are 170,000 or so distinct CDR3 sequences, 50% to 65% observed once, and the top ten hold about two fifths. Patients picked for sequencing had shown CD8+CD57+ cell expansion detected by flow cytometry. A severe acquired aplastic anemia diagnosis applied to all patients. Receipt of therapy had not occurred in any patient by the time of blood sampling. Study-level findings and limits: In common between the patients and the controls were around 30 CD8+ CDR3 sequences.

The CDR3 has 15 residues. Germline V gene data show CDR1 as SGHRS and CDR2 as YFSETQ. In its sample, this clonotype was seen once. Its antigen is unidentified. The germline gene is not matched at one end of the junction; a read error may be the cause. Material for sequencing was sorted CD4+, CD8+, or CD8+CD57+ T cells (not recorded which) from PBMCs. V and J are TRBV5-1 and TRBJ1-1; 10 nucleotides agree with TRBD1. The receptor was isolated from a human donor with aplastic anemia. The chain's CDR3 is CACSLEGTGVSEAFF. The CDR3 bases are TGCGCCTGCAGCTTGGAGGGGACAGGGGTCTCTGAAGCTTTCTTT.